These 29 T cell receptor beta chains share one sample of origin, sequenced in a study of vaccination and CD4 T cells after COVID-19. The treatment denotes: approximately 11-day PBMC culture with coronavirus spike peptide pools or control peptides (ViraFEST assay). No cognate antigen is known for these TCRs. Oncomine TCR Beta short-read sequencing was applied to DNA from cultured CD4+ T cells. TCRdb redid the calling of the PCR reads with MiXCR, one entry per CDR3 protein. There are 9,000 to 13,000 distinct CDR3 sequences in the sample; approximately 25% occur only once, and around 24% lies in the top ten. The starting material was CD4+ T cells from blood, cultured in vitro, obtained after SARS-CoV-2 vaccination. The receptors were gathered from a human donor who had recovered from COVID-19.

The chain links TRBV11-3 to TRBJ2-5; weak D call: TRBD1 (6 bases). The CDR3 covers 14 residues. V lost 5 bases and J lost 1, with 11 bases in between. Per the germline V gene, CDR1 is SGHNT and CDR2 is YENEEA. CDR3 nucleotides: TGTGCCAGCAGCCCGGGACACCTCCAAGAGACCCAGTACTTC. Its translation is CASSPGHLQETQYF. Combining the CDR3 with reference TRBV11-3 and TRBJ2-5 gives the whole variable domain EAGVVQSPRYKIIEKKQPVAFWCNPISGHNTLYWYLQNLGQGPELLIRYENEEAVDDSQLPKDRFSAERLKGVDSTLKIQPAELGDSAVYLCASSPGHLQETQYFGPGTRLLVL.

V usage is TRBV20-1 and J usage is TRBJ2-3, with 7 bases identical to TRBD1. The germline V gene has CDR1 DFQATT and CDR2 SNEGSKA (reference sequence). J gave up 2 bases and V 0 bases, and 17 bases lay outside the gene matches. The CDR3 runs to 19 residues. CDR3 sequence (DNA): TGCAGTGCTAGAGATTGGGGACAGACACTTTCGGGTCACACAGATACGCAGTATTTT. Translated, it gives CSARDWGQTLSGHTDTQYF.

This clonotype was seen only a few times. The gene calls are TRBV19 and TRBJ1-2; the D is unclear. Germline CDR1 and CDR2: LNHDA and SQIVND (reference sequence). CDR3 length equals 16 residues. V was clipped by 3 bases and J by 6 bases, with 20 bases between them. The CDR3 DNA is TGTGCCAGTAGTATCAGCGTTGCGGGCAGGCCTCATGGCTACACCTTC. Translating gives CASSISVAGRPHGYTF.

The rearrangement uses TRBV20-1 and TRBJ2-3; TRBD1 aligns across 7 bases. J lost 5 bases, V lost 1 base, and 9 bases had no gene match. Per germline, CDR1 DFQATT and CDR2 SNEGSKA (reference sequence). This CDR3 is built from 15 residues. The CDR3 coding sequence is TGCAGTGCTAGAGGGGAAACAGGGGTAGAAGATACGCAGTATTTT. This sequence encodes CSARGETGVEDTQYF.

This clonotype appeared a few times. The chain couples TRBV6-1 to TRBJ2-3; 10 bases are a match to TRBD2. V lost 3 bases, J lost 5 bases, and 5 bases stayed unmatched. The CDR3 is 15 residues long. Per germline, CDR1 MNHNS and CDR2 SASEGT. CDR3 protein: CASSDVAGGKDTQYF. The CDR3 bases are TGTGCCAGCAGTGATGTAGCGGGAGGCAAAGATACGCAGTATTTT.

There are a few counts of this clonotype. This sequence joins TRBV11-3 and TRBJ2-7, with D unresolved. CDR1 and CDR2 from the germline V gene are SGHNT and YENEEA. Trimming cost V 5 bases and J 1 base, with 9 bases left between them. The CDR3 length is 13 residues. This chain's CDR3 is CASSPLSSYEQYF. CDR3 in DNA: TGTGCCAGCAGCCCCCTGAGTTCCTACGAGCAGTACTTC.

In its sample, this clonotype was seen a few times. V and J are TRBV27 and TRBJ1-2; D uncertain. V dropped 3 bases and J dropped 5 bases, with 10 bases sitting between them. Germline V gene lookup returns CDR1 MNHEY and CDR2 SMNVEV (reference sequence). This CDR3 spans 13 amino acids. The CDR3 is CASSLDGFYGYTF. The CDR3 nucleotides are TGTGCCAGCAGTTTGGACGGTTTTTATGGCTACACCTTC.

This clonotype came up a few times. In DNA form, the CDR3 reads TGTGCCAGCAGTGTACAGTACAATCAGCCCCAGCATTTT. It yields the protein CASSVQYNQPQHF. The chain carries TRBV6-1 and TRBJ1-5; no clear D. Germline CDR1 reads MNHNS; CDR2 reads SASEGT. The CDR3 has 13 residues. V lost 4 bases and J lost 3, with 7 bases in between.

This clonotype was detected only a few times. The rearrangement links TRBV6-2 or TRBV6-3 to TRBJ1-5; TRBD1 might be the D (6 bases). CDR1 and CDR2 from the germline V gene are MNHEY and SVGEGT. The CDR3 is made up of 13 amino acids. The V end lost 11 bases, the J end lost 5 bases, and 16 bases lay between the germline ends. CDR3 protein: CASTGQIHQPQHF. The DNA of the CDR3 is TGTGCCTCCACCGGACAGATCCATCAGCCCCAGCATTTT.

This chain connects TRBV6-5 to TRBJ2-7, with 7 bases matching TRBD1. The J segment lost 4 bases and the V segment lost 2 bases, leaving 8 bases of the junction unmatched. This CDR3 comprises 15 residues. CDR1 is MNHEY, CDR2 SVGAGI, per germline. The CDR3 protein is CASSYTGTEGYEQYF. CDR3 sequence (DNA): TGTGCCAGCAGTTACACCGGGACAGAAGGGTACGAGCAGTACTTC.

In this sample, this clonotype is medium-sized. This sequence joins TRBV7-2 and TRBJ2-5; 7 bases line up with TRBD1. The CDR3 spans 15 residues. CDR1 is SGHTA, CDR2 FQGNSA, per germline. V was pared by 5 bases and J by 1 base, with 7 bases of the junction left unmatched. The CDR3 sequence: CASSTDGTAQETQYF. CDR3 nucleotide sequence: TGTGCCAGCAGCACAGACGGGACAGCCCAAGAGACCCAGTACTTC.

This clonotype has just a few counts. This CDR3 is CSARDPGLFQETQYF. The CDR3 DNA is TGCAGTGCTAGAGATCCAGGGTTATTCCAAGAGACCCAGTACTTC. This chain joins TRBV20-1 and TRBJ2-5; TRBD1 is a possible D gene (5 bases). Trimming took off 0 bases at V and 1 base at J, with 12 bases between the two ends. CDR1 is DFQATT and CDR2 is SNEGSKA in the germline V gene (reference sequence). The CDR3 is 15 amino acids.

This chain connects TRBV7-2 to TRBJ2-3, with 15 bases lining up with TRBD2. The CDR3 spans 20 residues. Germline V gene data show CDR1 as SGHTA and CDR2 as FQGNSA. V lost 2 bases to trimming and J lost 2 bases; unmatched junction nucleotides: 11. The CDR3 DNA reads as TGTGCCAGCAGCTTACCGGGACTAGCGGGGGGCCCTCTTGACACAGATACGCAGTATTTT. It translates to CASSLPGLAGGPLDTDTQYF.

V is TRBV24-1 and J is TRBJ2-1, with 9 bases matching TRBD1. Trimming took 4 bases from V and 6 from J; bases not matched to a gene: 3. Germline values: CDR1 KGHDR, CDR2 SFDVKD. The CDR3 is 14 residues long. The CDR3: CATSEPGQGNEQFF. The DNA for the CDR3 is TGTGCCACCAGTGAGCCGGGACAGGGCAATGAGCAGTTCTTC.

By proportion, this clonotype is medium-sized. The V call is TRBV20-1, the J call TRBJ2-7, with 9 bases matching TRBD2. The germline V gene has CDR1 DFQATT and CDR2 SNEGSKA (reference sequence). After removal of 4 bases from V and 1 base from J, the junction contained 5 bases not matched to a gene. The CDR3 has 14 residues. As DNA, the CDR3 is TGCAGTGCTAAGCCCCTAGCGGGGTCCTACGAGCAGTACTTC. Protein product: CSAKPLAGSYEQYF.

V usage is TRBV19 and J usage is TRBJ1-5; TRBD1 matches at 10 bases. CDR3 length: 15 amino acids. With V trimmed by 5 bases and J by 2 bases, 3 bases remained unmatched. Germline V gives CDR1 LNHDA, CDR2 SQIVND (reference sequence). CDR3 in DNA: TGTGCCAGTAGTCACGGGACAGGGGGCAATCAGCCCCAGCATTTT. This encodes CASSHGTGGNQPQHF.

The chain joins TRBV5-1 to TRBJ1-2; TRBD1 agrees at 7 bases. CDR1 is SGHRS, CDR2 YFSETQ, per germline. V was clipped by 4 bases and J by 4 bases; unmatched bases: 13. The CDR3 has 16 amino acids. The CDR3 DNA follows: TGCGCCAGCAGCAATCCCTCCAGGGGGACTTTCTATGGCTACACCTTC. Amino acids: CASSNPSRGTFYGYTF.

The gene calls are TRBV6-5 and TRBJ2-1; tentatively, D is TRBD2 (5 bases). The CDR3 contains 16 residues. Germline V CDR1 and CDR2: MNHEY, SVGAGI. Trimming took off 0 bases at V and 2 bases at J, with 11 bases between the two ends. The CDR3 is CASSYSSGITYNEQFF. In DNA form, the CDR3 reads TGTGCCAGCAGTTACTCGTCGGGGATAACCTACAATGAGCAGTTCTTC.

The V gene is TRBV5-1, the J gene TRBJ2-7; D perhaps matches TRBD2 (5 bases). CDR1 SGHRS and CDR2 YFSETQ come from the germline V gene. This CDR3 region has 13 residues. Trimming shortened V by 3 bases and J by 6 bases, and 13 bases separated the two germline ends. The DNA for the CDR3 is TGCGCCAGCAGCTCCCCCGGGATAGCCGAGCAGTACTTC. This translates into CASSSPGIAEQYF. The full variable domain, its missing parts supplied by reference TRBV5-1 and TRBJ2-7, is KAGVTQTPRYLIKTRGQQVTLSCSPISGHRSVSWYQQTPGQGLQFLFEYFSETQRNKGNFPGRFSGRQFSNSRSEMNVSTLELGDSALYLCASSSPGIAEQYFGPGTRLTVT.

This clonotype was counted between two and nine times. This CDR3 is CASSYGGTAFSYEQYF. The DNA of the CDR3 is TGTGCCAGCAGTTATGGGGGGACAGCGTTCTCCTACGAGCAGTACTTC. The chain carries TRBV6-5 and TRBJ2-7; D perhaps matches TRBD1 (7 bases). Trimming cost V 3 bases and J 0 bases, with 15 bases left between them. There are 16 residues in the CDR3. Germline CDR1 reads MNHEY; CDR2 reads SVGAGI.

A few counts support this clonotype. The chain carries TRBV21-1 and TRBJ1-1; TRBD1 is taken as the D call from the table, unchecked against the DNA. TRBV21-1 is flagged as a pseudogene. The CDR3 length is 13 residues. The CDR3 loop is CASADSPNTEAFF. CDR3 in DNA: TGTGCCAGCGCCGACAGCCCGAACACTGAAGCTTTCTTT.

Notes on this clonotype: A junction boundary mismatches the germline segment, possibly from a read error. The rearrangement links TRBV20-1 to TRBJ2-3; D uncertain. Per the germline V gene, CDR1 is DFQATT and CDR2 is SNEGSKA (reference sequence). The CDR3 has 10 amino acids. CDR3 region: CSANTDAQYF. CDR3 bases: TGCAGTGCTAACACAGATGCGCAGTATTTT.

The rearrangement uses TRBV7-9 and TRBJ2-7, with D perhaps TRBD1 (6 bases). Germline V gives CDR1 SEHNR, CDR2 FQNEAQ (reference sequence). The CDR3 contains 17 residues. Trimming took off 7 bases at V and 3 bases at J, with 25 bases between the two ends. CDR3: CASTPLRGYRDDYEQYF. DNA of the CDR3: TGTGCCAGCACCCCTTTAAGGGGATACAGGGATGACTACGAGCAGTACTTC.

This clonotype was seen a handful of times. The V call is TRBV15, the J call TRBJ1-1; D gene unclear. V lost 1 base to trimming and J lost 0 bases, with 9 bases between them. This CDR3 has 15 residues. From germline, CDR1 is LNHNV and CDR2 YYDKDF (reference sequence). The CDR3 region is CATSRGSVMNTEAFF. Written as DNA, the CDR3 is TGTGCCACCAGCAGAGGGTCAGTCATGAACACTGAAGCTTTCTTT.

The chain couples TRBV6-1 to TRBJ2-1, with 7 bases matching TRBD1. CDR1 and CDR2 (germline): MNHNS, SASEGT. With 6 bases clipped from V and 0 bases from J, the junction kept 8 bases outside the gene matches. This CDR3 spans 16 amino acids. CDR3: CASRPLDRSSYNEQFF. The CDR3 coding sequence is TGTGCCAGCAGGCCCCTGGACAGGAGCTCCTACAATGAGCAGTTCTTC.

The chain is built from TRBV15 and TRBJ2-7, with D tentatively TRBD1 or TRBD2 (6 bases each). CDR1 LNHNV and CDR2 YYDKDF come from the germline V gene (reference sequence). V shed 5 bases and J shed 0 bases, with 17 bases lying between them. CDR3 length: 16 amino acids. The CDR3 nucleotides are TGTGCCACCAGCCCCAGGAGGGGGGACCCCTCCTACGAGCAGTACTTC. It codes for CATSPRRGDPSYEQYF.

In DNA, the CDR3 is TGTGCCAGCAGCGCAGACAGGGTAGGAGGTGGCTACACCTTC. Protein sequence: CASSADRVGGGYTF. The genes are TRBV11-3 and TRBJ1-2; the match to TRBD1 covers 7 bases. V lost 5 bases, J lost 7 bases, and 10 bases stayed unmatched. The germline V gene has CDR1 SGHNT and CDR2 YENEEA. The CDR3 consists of 14 residues.

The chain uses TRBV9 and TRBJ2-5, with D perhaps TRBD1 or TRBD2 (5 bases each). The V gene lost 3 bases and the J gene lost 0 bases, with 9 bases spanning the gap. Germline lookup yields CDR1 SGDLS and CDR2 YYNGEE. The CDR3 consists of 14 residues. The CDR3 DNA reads TGTGCCAGCAGCGCCGAGGGGTACCAAGAGACCCAGTACTTC. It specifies CASSAEGYQETQYF.

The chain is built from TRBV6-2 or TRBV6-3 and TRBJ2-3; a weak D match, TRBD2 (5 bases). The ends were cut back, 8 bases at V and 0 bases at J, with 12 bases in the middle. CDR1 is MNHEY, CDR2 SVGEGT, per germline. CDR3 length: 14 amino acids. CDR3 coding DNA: TGTGCCAGCTGTACTAGTCGGAGCACAGATACGCAGTATTTT. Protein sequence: CASCTSRSTDTQYF.